This T cell receptor (beta chain) was observed in a study of shared clonotypes between healthy human individuals. CD8 memory cells included CD45RO+ cells plus CCR7-negative CD45RA+ TemRA cells. This CDR3 contains 12 residues. Germline V gene lookup returns CDR1 SNHLY and CDR2 FYNNEI. V lost 4 bases and J 6 bases, leaving 7 bases between the germline ends. At deep level, the assay was performed. Measured with immunoSEQ multiplex PCR; TCRdb has only the in-frame clones, and not every one. The sample lists a few hundred thousand clones; 90% to 98% were seen once. Worth noting for this clone: The antigen is unknown.

Overall study findings and caveats: Naive subsets generally had larger estimated richness than memory subsets. Non-shared clonotypes showed lower generation probabilities than clonotypes common to all four donors.

The receptor was isolated from a man aged 25-45 years in good health. The sequenced material came from memory CD8+ T cells sorted from blood. Noted subset: CD45RO+ cells pooled with CCR7-negative TemRA cells. The chain links TRBV2 to TRBJ1-3; D call uncertain. The CDR3 DNA reads TGTGCCAGCAGTGCGGGCCCAAACACCATATATTTT. The encoded protein is CASSAGPNTIYF.